Listed here are 21 T cell receptor beta chains from one sample, sequenced in a study of blood T cell repertoires in COVID-19. The data were produced by immunoSEQ multiplex PCR, yet TCRdb's version contains in-frame clones alone and is incomplete. The sample has more than 110,000 clones; about 80% are singletons. Sequencing input: PBMCs or T cells enriched from blood (not recorded which). The origin of the receptors is a woman aged 50 to 65 who had recovered from COVID-19.

The chain uses TRBV12-3 or TRBV12-4 and TRBJ1-1; 10 bases agree with TRBD1. The CDR3 consists of 13 residues. Trimming at V came to 5 bases and at J to 7 bases, leaving 4 bases not matched to a gene. CDR3 nucleotides: TGTGCCAGCAGTCTGGACAGGGGGTTTGAAGCTTTCTTT. It encodes CASSLDRGFEAFF.

This clone was recorded once. The DNA for the CDR3 is TGTGCCAGCAGCCAGGCCGCCGGGACTAGCGGGAGGAATGAGCAGTTCTTC. It specifies CASSQAAGTSGRNEQFF. The chain links TRBV4-2 to TRBJ2-1; 15 bases are a match to TRBD2. The CDR3 runs 17 residues. V lost 3 bases, J lost 7 bases, and 7 bases stayed unmatched. Germline V CDR1 and CDR2: LGHNA, YNFKEQ.

The J gene is TRBJ2-1, the V gene TRBV2; D perhaps matches TRBD2 (5 bases). This CDR3 is built from 13 residues. The germline V gene encodes CDR1 SNHLY and CDR2 FYNNEI. V lost 6 bases and J lost 9, with 15 bases in between. CDR3 sequence (DNA): TGTGCCAGCAGCGGCGCGGGCCCTATTGAGCAGTTCTTC. The encoded protein is CASSGAGPIEQFF.

The chain has TRBV11-2 and TRBJ1-1; TRBD1 matches 7 bases. Germline V CDR1 and CDR2: SGHAT, FQNNGV. The junction had 6 bases not matched to a gene; V was cut back by 5 bases and J by 0 bases. This CDR3 is built from 15 residues. The CDR3 nucleotides are TGTGCCAGCAGCACTGGACAGGCTGTGAACACTGAAGCTTTCTTT. Amino acid sequence: CASSTGQAVNTEAFF.

The chain recombines TRBV10-3 with TRBJ2-5, with a weak D call TRBD2 (6 bases). Trimming pared 2 bases from V and 2 bases from J, leaving 12 bases between. Per the germline V gene, CDR1 is ENHRY and CDR2 is SYGVKD. The CDR3 is made up of 15 amino acids. The CDR3 sequence: CAISEVGGNQETQYF. CDR3 in DNA: TGTGCCATCAGTGAGGTTGGCGGGAATCAAGAGACCCAGTACTTC.

The chain carries TRBV2 and TRBJ2-7; the D gene is possibly TRBD2 (7 bases). The CDR3 covers 15 residues. CDR1 SNHLY and CDR2 FYNNEI come from the germline V gene. The V gene lost 6 bases and the J gene lost 2 bases, with 17 bases spanning the gap. The CDR3 coding sequence is TGTGCCAGCAGACCGCCCGCGGGGGCCACCTACGAGCAGTACTTC. Its protein is CASRPPAGATYEQYF. The complete variable domain, with remaining parts taken from reference TRBV2 and TRBJ2-7, reads EPEVTQTPSHQVTQMGQEVILRCVPISNHLYFYWYRQILGQKVEFLVSFYNNEISEKSEIFDDQFSVERPDGSNFTLKIRSTKLEDSAMYFCASRPPAGATYEQYFGPGTRLTVT.

The chain links TRBV5-5 to TRBJ1-6; D gene ambiguous. This CDR3 has 15 amino acids. The V gene lost 4 bases and the J gene lost 0 bases, with 8 bases spanning the gap. The germline gives CDR1 SGHKS, CDR2 YYEKEE (reference sequence). CDR3 region: CASSEGYSYNSPLHF. The CDR3 DNA reads TGTGCCAGCAGCGAGGGCTACTCCTATAATTCACCCCTCCACTTT. Supplemented by reference TRBV5-5 and TRBJ1-6, the full variable domain reads DAGVTQSPTHLIKTRGQQVTLRCSPISGHKSVSWYQQVLGQGPQFIFQYYEKEERGRGNFPDRFSARQFPNYSSELNVNALLLGDSALYLCASSEGYSYNSPLHFGNGTRLTVT.

The rearrangement links TRBV20-1 to TRBJ2-4; D gene uncertain. Deletions cut 4 bases from V and 7 bases from J, with 17 bases between. The CDR3 length is 14 residues. Germline V CDR1 and CDR2: DFQATT, SNEGSKA (reference sequence). In nucleotides, the CDR3 is TGCAGTGCTACTGAAGACGGGTCCGGCAACATTCAGTACTTC. Translating gives CSATEDGSGNIQYF.

This chain joins TRBV6-2 or TRBV6-3 and TRBJ2-3; TRBD1 aligns across 7 bases. Germline CDR1 is MNHEY and CDR2 is SVGEGT. After removal of 2 bases from V and 5 bases from J, the junction contained 13 bases not matched to a gene. There are 17 residues in the CDR3. The CDR3 loop is CASSYLSDRATGDTQYF. In DNA, the CDR3 is TGTGCCAGCAGTTACCTTAGCGACAGGGCGACCGGAGATACGCAGTATTTT.

This sequence joins TRBV11-3 and TRBJ1-1; a possible D gene is TRBD1 (5 bases). V was trimmed by 0 bases and J by 4 bases, leaving 12 bases between them. CDR3 length equals 15 residues. Germline lookup yields CDR1 SGHNT and CDR2 YENEEA. This CDR3 reads CASSLDLIGVTEAFF. The DNA of the CDR3 is TGTGCCAGCAGCTTAGATCTAATAGGGGTCACTGAAGCTTTCTTT.

The CDR3 DNA is TGTGCCGCAGGGGAAGAGGGCTTGCGGGAGCTGTTTTTT. This sequence encodes CAAGEEGLRELFF. The chain joins TRBV6-5 to TRBJ2-2, with D possibly TRBD1 on 6 matching bases. The germline gives CDR1 MNHEY, CDR2 SVGAGI. This CDR3 region has 13 residues. V lost 11 bases and J 9 bases, leaving 19 bases between the germline ends.

This chain connects TRBV7-8 to TRBJ1-5; D perhaps matches TRBD1 (6 bases). This CDR3 has 15 residues. Trimming took off 5 bases at V and 5 bases at J, with 16 bases between the two ends. CDR1 SGHVS and CDR2 FQNEAQ come from the germline V gene. CDR3: CASSGTGTIYQPQHF. The CDR3 DNA follows: TGTGCCAGCAGCGGAACCGGGACAATCTATCAGCCCCAGCATTTT.

The J gene is TRBJ1-2, the V gene TRBV28; 12 nucleotides match TRBD1. After removal of 5 bases from V and 8 bases from J, the junction contained 9 bases not matched to a gene. Germline V gene lookup returns CDR1 MDHEN and CDR2 SYDVKM. The CDR3 has 15 residues. The CDR3 protein is CASSTPGQGARGYTF. In DNA form, the CDR3 reads TGTGCCAGCAGTACCCCGGGACAGGGGGCGCGGGGCTACACCTTC.

This clone was counted at least ten times. The chain joins TRBV30 to TRBJ2-1; 11 bases line up with TRBD2. With 3 bases clipped from V and 0 bases from J, the junction kept 7 bases outside the gene matches. CDR3 size: 17 residues. Germline lookup yields CDR1 GTSNPN and CDR2 SVGIG (reference sequence). The DNA of the CDR3 is TGTGCCTGGAGCGACTATAGCGGGGGGGCCTCCTACAATGAGCAGTTCTTC. Translating gives CAWSDYSGGASYNEQFF.

The CDR3 sequence is CASSLYLAGKQETQYF. CDR3 nucleotides: TGTGCCAGCAGTTTATACCTAGCGGGGAAACAAGAGACCCAGTACTTC. The rearrangement uses TRBV28 and TRBJ2-5; TRBD2 aligns across 9 bases. Germline V gene sequence: CDR1 MDHEN, CDR2 SYDVKM. The CDR3 consists of 16 residues. Trimming at V came to 1 base and at J to 2 bases, leaving 5 bases not matched to a gene.

This chain joins TRBV27 and TRBJ1-2; TRBD1 matches at 8 bases. Trimming cost V 7 bases and J 8 bases; bases outside gene matches: 9. CDR3 size: 13 residues. The germline CDR1 and CDR2 sequences are MNHEY and SMNVEV (reference sequence). CDR3 protein: CASTTDRDGGYTF. DNA of the CDR3: TGTGCCAGCACCACGGACAGGGACGGCGGCTACACCTTC.

This clone was observed a few times. The chain couples TRBV28 to TRBJ1-6; D is possibly TRBD1 (5 bases). The CDR3 totals 14 residues. The V end lost 0 bases, the J end lost 9 bases, and 9 bases lay between the germline ends. From germline, CDR1 is MDHEN and CDR2 SYDVKM. In nucleotides, the CDR3 is TGTGCCAGCAGTTTATGGGGGCGAGGTTCACCCCTCCACTTT. It codes for CASSLWGRGSPLHF.

This clone was detected only a few times. The CDR3 sequence: CASSLVTGTGSFEQYF. CDR3 nucleotides: TGCGCCAGCAGCCTAGTAACCGGGACAGGGTCGTTCGAGCAGTACTTC. The chain joins TRBV4-1 to TRBJ2-7; 9 bases agree with TRBD1. Per germline, CDR1 MGHRA and CDR2 YSYEKL. The CDR3 covers 16 residues. With 4 bases clipped from V and 6 bases from J, the junction kept 13 bases outside the gene matches.

J is TRBJ2-2 and V is TRBV4-1; 9 bases are a match to TRBD1. This CDR3 is built from 16 residues. Germline V gives CDR1 MGHRA, CDR2 YSYEKL. The junction had 10 bases not matched to a gene; V was cut back by 4 bases and J by 7 bases. DNA of the CDR3: TGCGCCAGCAGCCGGACCCCGGGACAGGGACTCGGGGAGCTGTTTTTT. Amino acid sequence: CASSRTPGQGLGELFF.

This chain uses TRBV2 with TRBJ2-5; D might be TRBD2 (6 bases). Germline CDR1 SNHLY, CDR2 FYNNEI. This CDR3 contains 16 residues. V was clipped by 6 bases and J by 5 bases, with 22 bases between them. The CDR3 DNA sequence: TGTGCCAGCAGGACGGGGACTGCGGGTTTCTCCGAGACCCAGTACTTC. Translation gives CASRTGTAGFSETQYF.

The CDR3 DNA is TGTGCCAGCAGCTTAGCGGGACAGGGCAACGGCTACACCTTC. The encoded protein is CASSLAGQGNGYTF. The chain carries TRBV7-9 and TRBJ1-2; 9 bases fit TRBD1. With 0 bases clipped from V and 8 bases from J, the junction kept 4 bases outside the gene matches. In germline, CDR1 is SEHNR, CDR2 FQNEAQ (reference sequence). The CDR3 length is 14 residues.